This T cell receptor (beta chain) is from a study of blood T cells in healthy people across ages. The study's findings and limits: The study regarded diversity estimates from one million T cells as underestimates.

A second PCR of roughly 7 to 11 cycles used a sample-barcoded 5' primer and a J-beta primer mix. TCRdb re-called the 5' RACE reads with MiXCR, one entry per CDR3 protein. The repertoire holds some 1.7 million distinct CDR3 sequences, with roughly 30% as singletons. V was pared by 5 bases and J by 7 bases, with 12 bases between. From germline, CDR1 is SGHTA and CDR2 FQGNSA. There are 12 residues in the CDR3. This clonotype has a count of ten or more. The antigen remains undetermined. Each sample used at least 7 million PBMCs. The sequence came from a woman in her 30s in good health. Input material: blood. The gene calls are TRBV7-2 and TRBJ2-7; unclear D gene. The CDR3 region is CASSLQPLEQYF. CDR3 coding DNA: TGTGCCAGCAGCCTTCAGCCCCTGGAGCAGTACTTC. Filled out from reference TRBV7-2 and TRBJ2-7, the complete variable domain reads GAGVSQSPSNKVTEKGKDVELRCDPISGHTALYWYRQSLGQGLEFLIYFQGNSAPDKSGLPSDRFSAERTGGSVSTLTIQRTQQEDSAVYLCASSLQPLEQYFGPGTRLTVT.